This TCR beta chain came from a study of cytotoxic CD8 clonotypes in ibrutinib-treated CLL. For the study at large: Response samples were obtained once patients had received a median around twelve months of treatment, range 6 to 36. Study-wide results and limits: Private clonotypes, not public ones, expanded at ibrutinib response.

The CDR3 is 14 amino acids. About this clone: Its antigen remains unidentified.

The protocol was immunoSEQ multiplex PCR, while the TCRdb copy is restricted to in-frame clones and leaves out a portion. The sample has about 68,000 clones, 90% seen once; the top ten hold approximately 3.1%. The specimen comprised PBMCs, sampled after 12 months of ibrutinib treatment. The chain combines TRBV21-1 with TRBJ2-5. TRBV21-1 is reported as a pseudogene. This clonotype was sampled from a human donor with chronic lymphocytic leukemia. The CDR3 nucleotides read TGTGCCAGCAGCAAACAGGGGACTGAAGAGACCCAGTACTTC. Protein sequence: CASSKQGTEETQYF.